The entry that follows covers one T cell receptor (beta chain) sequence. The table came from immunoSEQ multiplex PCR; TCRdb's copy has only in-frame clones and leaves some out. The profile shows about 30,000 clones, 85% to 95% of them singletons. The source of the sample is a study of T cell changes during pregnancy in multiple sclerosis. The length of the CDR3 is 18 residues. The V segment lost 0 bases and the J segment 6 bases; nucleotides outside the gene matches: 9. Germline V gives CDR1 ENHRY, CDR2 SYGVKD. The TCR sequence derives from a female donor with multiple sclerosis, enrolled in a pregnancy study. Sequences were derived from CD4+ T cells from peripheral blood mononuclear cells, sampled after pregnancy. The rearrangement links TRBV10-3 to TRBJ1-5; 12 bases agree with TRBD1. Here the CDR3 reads CAISESMLGTGGFQPQHF. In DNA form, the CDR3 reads TGTGCCATCAGTGAGTCTATGTTAGGGACAGGGGGCTTTCAGCCCCAGCATTTT.